This is a list of T cell receptor beta chains from one sample in a study of siplizumab effects on memory and regulatory T cells. Repertoires were generated with immunoSEQ multiplex PCR, while TCRdb's copy carries only in-frame clones and drops some. In the table there are tens of thousands of clones, approximately 84% of which are singletons. The sample comprised naive CD8+ T cells sorted from blood. Source of these receptors: a human donor in good health. The CDR3 runs from the conserved cysteine through the conserved F or W. A D gene is named only where the DNA matches it firmly. Size values are once, few and many counts, or a class for expanded clones, and some rows have none.

>TRBV6-5|-|-|TRBJ2-5
CASGDSREQYF
TGTGCCAGCGGTGATTCACGGGAGCAGTACTTC
>TRBV28|-|-|TRBJ2-7
CASSSPTASISYEQYF
TGTGCCAGCAGTTCGCCCACGGCGTCGATATCCTACGAGCAGTACTTC
>TRBV19|TRBD1|once|TRBJ2-1
CASSIGDRGRYNEQFF
TGTGCCAGTAGTATAGGGGACAGGGGGCGTTACAATGAGCAGTTCTTC
>TRBV30|TRBD1|few|TRBJ1-1
CASDRGVSTEAFF
TGTGCCTCGGACAGGGGGGTTTCGACTGAAGCTTTCTTT
>TRBV9|TRBD1|-|TRBJ2-7
CASSVGTGVYEQYF
TGTGCCAGCAGCGTAGGGACAGGGGTCTACGAGCAGTACTTC
>TRBV11-2|-|-|TRBJ1-2
CASRGSVTGGYTF
TGTGCCAGCAGGGGGAGCGTTACGGGCGGCTACACCTTC
>TRBV7-3|TRBD2|-|TRBJ2-1
CASSFSGGSYNEQFF
TGTGCCAGCAGCTTTAGCGGGGGGTCCTACAATGAGCAGTTCTTC
>TRBV9|-|-|TRBJ1-4
CASSVGGGRVGYEKLFF
TGTGCCAGCAGCGTAGGAGGAGGGAGGGTCGGTTACGAAAAACTGTTTTTT
>TRBV19|-|few|TRBJ1-3
CASSISEVSGNTIYF
TGTGCCAGTAGTATATCGGAGGTCTCTGGAAACACCATATATTTT
>TRBV9|TRBD2|-|TRBJ2-5
CASSAHSGGVQETQYF
TGTGCCAGCAGCGCGCATAGCGGGGGCGTCCAAGAGACCCAGTACTTC
>TRBV21-1|-|-|TRBJ2-2
CASSNVQGRATGELFF
TGTGCCAGCAGCAACGTCCAGGGCCGGGCCACCGGGGAGCTGTTTTTT
>TRBV5-4|-|few|TRBJ2-5
CASSPMGGIQETQYF
TGTGCCAGCAGCCCAATGGGGGGTATTCAAGAGACCCAGTACTTC
>TRBV5-6|TRBD1|once|TRBJ2-7
CASSLTGGYEQYF
TGTGCCAGCAGTTTGACAGGGGGCTACGAGCAGTACTTC
>TRBV5-8|-|-|TRBJ2-7
CASSPKSTAEPSYEQYF
TGTGCCAGCAGCCCAAAGAGTACCGCCGAACCCTCCTACGAGCAGTACTTC
>TRBV4-1|-|-|TRBJ2-1
CASSQTQYNEQFF
TGCGCCAGCAGCCAGACCCAGTACAATGAGCAGTTCTTC